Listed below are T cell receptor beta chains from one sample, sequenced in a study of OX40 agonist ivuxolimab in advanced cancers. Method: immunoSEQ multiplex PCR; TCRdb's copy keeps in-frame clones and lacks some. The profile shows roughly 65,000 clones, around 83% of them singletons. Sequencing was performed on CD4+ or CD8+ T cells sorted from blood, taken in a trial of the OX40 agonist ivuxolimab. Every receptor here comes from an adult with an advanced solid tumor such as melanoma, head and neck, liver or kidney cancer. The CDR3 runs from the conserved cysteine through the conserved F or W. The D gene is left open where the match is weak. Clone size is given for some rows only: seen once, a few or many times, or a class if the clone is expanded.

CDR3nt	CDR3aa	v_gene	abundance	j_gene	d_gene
TGCGCCAGCAGCCTTGGGACAGGGCAGTTGAGGGAGCTGTTTTTT	CASSLGTGQLRELFF	TRBV4-1	-	TRBJ2-2	TRBD1
TGTGCCAGCAGCTTGAAGGGCACAGATACGCAGTATTTT	CASSLKGTDTQYF	TRBV5-4	-	TRBJ2-3	-
TGTGCCAGCTCACCAAACGGGGGTGACGAGCAGTACTTC	CASSPNGGDEQYF	TRBV18	few	TRBJ2-7	-
TGTGCCAGCAGTCCCGAGGGACAGGGGACCACTGAAGCTTTCTTT	CASSPEGQGTTEAFF	TRBV27	-	TRBJ1-1	TRBD1
TGTGCCAGCAGTTACGGCAGGGCTGGTCAGCCCCAGCATTTT	CASSYGRAGQPQHF	TRBV6-5	-	TRBJ1-5	-
TGTGCCAGCAGTTCCAGGGGGCGAGATGGCTACACCTTC	CASSSRGRDGYTF	TRBV28	-	TRBJ1-2	TRBD1
TGTGCCAGCAGCCCTGTGGGGGGGGCTAGCTCCTATAATTCACCCCTCCACTTT	CASSPVGGASSYNSPLHF	TRBV7-8	-	TRBJ1-6	-
TGTGCCAGCAGTGTAGGAGGGTTGGACCAAGAGACCCAGTACTTC	CASSVGGLDQETQYF	TRBV2	-	TRBJ2-5	-
TGTGCCAGCAGCTTAGGGACTAGCGGGAGCGGTGAGCAGTTCTTC	CASSLGTSGSGEQFF	TRBV11-2	once	TRBJ2-1	TRBD2
TGTGCCAGCAGTGAGGACAGGGCGAGTGGCTACACCTTC	CASSEDRASGYTF	TRBV6-1	-	TRBJ1-2	TRBD1
TGTGCCAGCAGCTTAGACAGACAGCTCGGAAACACCATATATTTT	CASSLDRQLGNTIYF	TRBV7-2	few	TRBJ1-3	-
TGTGCCTCGTCGCCCGGAGGACGCCTACAGGGGGGGGCAGGGTACGAGCAGTACTTC	CASSPGGRLQGGAGYEQYF	TRBV19	-	TRBJ2-7	-
TGTGCCAGCAGCACCGGGACAGGGACCCAAGAGACCCAGTACTTC	CASSTGTGTQETQYF	TRBV5-4	-	TRBJ2-5	TRBD1
TGTGCCAGCAGTTCACAGGGGGTAATAAATGAAAAACTGTTTTTT	CASSSQGVINEKLFF	TRBV6-6	-	TRBJ1-4	TRBD1
TGTGCCTGGAGTCACCCGTCAGGAGGCTACGAGCAGTACTTC	CAWSHPSGGYEQYF	TRBV30	-	TRBJ2-7	-
TGCGCCAGTAGCAAGGGGGGCGGCACAGATACGCAGTATTTT	CASSKGGGTDTQYF	TRBV10-1	-	TRBJ2-3	-
TGTGCCTGGAGTAGCGGGAGGGGGACTGAGCAGTTCTTC	CAWSSGRGTEQFF	TRBV30	-	TRBJ2-1	TRBD2
TGCGCCAGCAGCTTAACCCCTGGCGGGGGGCCGAGTGAGACCCAGTACTTC	CASSLTPGGGPSETQYF	TRBV5-1	once	TRBJ2-5	TRBD2
TGTGCCAGTAGTATCCGTCGACAGGGCAGGTATCCGGACGAGCAGTACTTC	CASSIRRQGRYPDEQYF	TRBV19	-	TRBJ2-7	TRBD1
TGTGCCAGCTCACCACTCGAGAACACTGAAGCTTTCTTT	CASSPLENTEAFF	TRBV18	-	TRBJ1-1	-
TGTGCCCGGATGACAGACTATGGCTACACCTTC	CARMTDYGYTF	TRBV30	-	TRBJ1-2	-
TGTGCCAGCACCTCAGGGGATCTGCAAGAGACCCAGTACTTC	CASTSGDLQETQYF	TRBV28	-	TRBJ2-5	-
TGTGCCAGCAGCTTAATGGCAGGCCCAAACACTGAAGCTTTCTTT	CASSLMAGPNTEAFF	TRBV7-3	-	TRBJ1-1	-
TGTGCCAGCAGCGAACGCAGGGGGACGGGAAACACCATATATTTT	CASSERRGTGNTIYF	TRBV7-9	-	TRBJ1-3	TRBD1
TGCGCCAGCAGTGAGCCATACAGGGGGGGAAACATTCAGTACTTC	CASSEPYRGGNIQYF	TRBV10-1	-	TRBJ2-4	-
TGTGCCAGCAGCTTAGACCCGGGGTCACCCCTCCACTTT	CASSLDPGSPLHF	TRBV7-3	-	TRBJ1-6	-
TGTGCCAGTAGTCCCGGGGGAAGGGGGACCTATAATACGCAGTATTTT	CASSPGGRGTYNTQYF	TRBV19	-	TRBJ2-3	-
TGTGCCAGCAGCCGGGACGGTCGACGTAGGGACACCGGGGAGCTGTTTTTT	CASSRDGRRRDTGELFF	TRBV5-4	-	TRBJ2-2	-
TGTGCCACCACAACAGGGATTGGAGCGCCCGGGGAGCTGTTTTTT	CATTTGIGAPGELFF	TRBV19	-	TRBJ2-2	-
TGCGCCAGCAGGGCGGGAACTAGCACAGATACGCAGTATTTT	CASRAGTSTDTQYF	TRBV5-1	-	TRBJ2-3	-
TGTGCCAGCTCACTGGACAGGGGTGGTTCACCCCTCCACTTT	CASSLDRGGSPLHF	TRBV18	-	TRBJ1-6	TRBD1
TGTGCCAGCAGGGGAACTAGCGGGGACTCCTACGAGCAGTACTTC	CASRGTSGDSYEQYF	TRBV6-5	-	TRBJ2-7	TRBD2
TGTGCCAGCAGTGAAAGAGGGGGCGGATCACCCCTCCACTTT	CASSERGGGSPLHF	TRBV6-1	-	TRBJ1-6	TRBD1
TGTGCCAGCAGCCGAGGGACATCTGGAAACACCATATATTTT	CASSRGTSGNTIYF	TRBV5-4	-	TRBJ1-3	-
TGTGCCAGCAGTTTAATCCCCCCGAGGCAAGAGACCCAGTACTTC	CASSLIPPRQETQYF	TRBV28	-	TRBJ2-5	-
TGTGCCAGCAGTGGGCAGGGAACCCTGAATTCACCCCTCCACTTT	CASSGQGTLNSPLHF	TRBV6-1	-	TRBJ1-6	-
TGTGCCAGCAGCCCGAAAGCATTATCCGGGGAGCTGTTTTTT	CASSPKALSGELFF	TRBV11-3	-	TRBJ2-2	-
TGTGCCAGCAGTTGGGACAGGGGGCGACGCGAGCAGTACTTC	CASSWDRGRREQYF	TRBV6-6	few	TRBJ2-7	TRBD1
TGCGCCAGCAGCTTCGGGGGCGGAATTATTGCTAATGAAAAACTGTTTTTT	CASSFGGGIIANEKLFF	TRBV5-1	-	TRBJ1-4	-
TGTGCCACCAGCAGGGGAGGAGCGGGAGGGTACGAGCAGTACTTC	CATSRGGAGGYEQYF	TRBV15	-	TRBJ2-7	TRBD2
TGTGCCAGCAGCTTGACAGAACAGTTCTTC	CASSLTEQFF	TRBV5-5	-	TRBJ2-1	-
TGTGCCAGTAGTACTCGGGAGAACACCGGGGAGCTGTTTTTT	CASSTRENTGELFF	TRBV19	few	TRBJ2-2	-